Following are 27 T cell receptor beta chains from one sample sequenced in a study of T cells in Graves' hyperthyroidism and ophthalmopathy. RNA transcripts gave rise to amplified TCR beta CDR3 regions. Researchers ran a first-round RT-PCR on the TCR CDR3 using the HTBI primer set. TCRdb fed the multiplex PCR reads into MiXCR, producing one record per CDR3 protein. The sample has 350,000 to 400,000 distinct CDR3 sequences, approximately 15% seen once. Sequencing was done on a sample of blood. The receptor source for this set is a woman aged 30 to 39 with Graves' hyperthyroidism.

This clonotype has more than one count but fewer than ten. J is TRBJ2-3 and V is TRBV6-6; TRBD2 matches 7 bases. The V segment lost 2 bases and the J segment 0 bases; nucleotides outside the gene matches: 2. CDR1 and CDR2 (germline): MNHNY, SVGAGI (reference sequence). The CDR3 has 15 residues. The CDR3 DNA reads TGTGCCAGCAGTTACCGCGGGAGTAGCACAGATACGCAGTATTTT. It yields the protein CASSYRGSSTDTQYF.

This clonotype was counted many times. The rearrangement uses TRBV12-3 or TRBV12-4 and TRBJ2-1, with 7 bases matching TRBD1. V trimming: 3 bases; J trimming: 3 bases; junction bases outside the gene matches: 5. The CDR3 spans 15 residues. This CDR3 reads CASSLGQTYYNEQFF. The CDR3 DNA follows: TGTGCCAGCAGTTTGGGACAGACTTACTACAATGAGCAGTTCTTC.

The gene calls are TRBV7-2 and TRBJ1-4, with 7 bases that match TRBD1. This CDR3 has 15 residues. The junction had 1 base not matched to a gene; V was cut back by 1 base and J by 2 bases. Germline V CDR1 and CDR2: SGHTA, FQGNSA. CDR3 nucleotide sequence: TGTGCCAGCAGCTTAGGGGGACAGACTAATGAAAAACTGTTTTTT. Protein product: CASSLGGQTNEKLFF.

This clonotype was recorded once. A clone one base away is much larger, so this may be a read error. J is TRBJ2-2 and V is TRBV2; the match to TRBD2 covers 13 bases. The CDR3 length is 16 residues. CDR1 SNHLY and CDR2 FYNNEI come from the germline V gene. The DNA of the CDR3 is TGTGCCGCGGGAACACTAGCGGGGGGGATTTCCGGGAAGCTGTTTTTT. Protein: CAAGTLAGGISGKLFF.

This clonotype showed up just a few times. V gene TRBV5-1 combines with J gene TRBJ2-1; D ambiguous. This CDR3 spans 14 amino acids. The germline gives CDR1 SGHRS, CDR2 YFSETQ. V lost 0 bases and J lost 7, with 11 bases in between. The CDR3 is CASSLGSEVNEQFF. The CDR3 DNA follows: TGCGCCAGCAGCTTGGGCTCCGAAGTTAATGAGCAGTTCTTC.

There are a few counts of this clonotype. V and J are TRBV7-2 and TRBJ2-3; no firm D call. The CDR3 loop spans 17 amino acids. Germline V gene lookup returns CDR1 SGHTA and CDR2 FQGNSA. Trimming shortened V by 3 bases and J by 0 bases, and 16 bases separated the two germline ends. The CDR3 coding sequence is TGTGCCAGCAGCTTGATACGGAAACCCTTTAGCACAGATACGCAGTATTTT. This encodes CASSLIRKPFSTDTQYF.

This clonotype was observed many times. The gene calls are TRBV3-1 and TRBJ2-1; 7 bases line up with TRBD1. V shed 5 bases, J shed 3 bases, and the junction held 4 bases outside the gene matches. Germline V gene data show CDR1 as LGHDT and CDR2 as YNNKEL (reference sequence). The CDR3 runs 14 residues. This chain's CDR3 is CASSFRQGYNEQFF. For the CDR3, the DNA is TGTGCCAGCAGCTTCAGACAGGGCTACAATGAGCAGTTCTTC.

This clonotype appeared many times. V usage is TRBV7-8 and J usage is TRBJ2-2; 10 positions agree with TRBD1. Germline trimming cut 5 bases from V and 7 bases from J; bases unmatched to any gene: 7. This CDR3 comprises 15 residues. Germline V gene lookup returns CDR1 SGHVS and CDR2 FQNEAQ. This chain's CDR3 is CASSHRQGADGELFF. The DNA of the CDR3 is TGTGCCAGCAGCCACCGACAGGGGGCTGACGGGGAGCTGTTTTTT.

This clonotype was counted many times. This chain links TRBV6-1 with TRBJ2-7; possibly TRBD1 or TRBD2 for D (5 bases each). Trimming removed 2 bases at V and 2 bases at J, with 13 bases between. The CDR3 is 15 residues long. CDR1 MNHNS and CDR2 SASEGT come from the germline V gene. CDR3 coding DNA: TGTGCCAGCAGTGAATGGGGGACGTCCACCTACGAGCAGTACTTC. Residues: CASSEWGTSTYEQYF.

This clonotype was detected many times. CDR3 in amino acids: CASGGGRDADTQYF. Written as DNA, the CDR3 is TGTGCCAGCGGGGGAGGAAGAGACGCAGATACGCAGTATTTT. The chain has TRBV28 and TRBJ2-3; D perhaps matches TRBD2 (6 bases). This CDR3 is built from 14 residues. V was trimmed by 8 bases and J by 4 bases, leaving 16 bases between them. Germline CDR1 is MDHEN and CDR2 is SYDVKM.

J is TRBJ1-5 and V is TRBV20-1; 11 bases line up with TRBD1. This CDR3 region has 17 residues. CDR1 and CDR2 (germline): DFQATT, SNEGSKA (reference sequence). J was trimmed by 4 bases and V by 5 bases; bases with no gene match: 13. CDR3 nucleotides: TGCAGTGCTCCTCGGACAGGGGGCAGAAAAGGAAATCAGCCCCAGCATTTT. Amino acid sequence: CSAPRTGGRKGNQPQHF.

This clonotype was seen ten or more times. V gene TRBV28 combines with J gene TRBJ2-5, with TRBD2 identical over 8 bases. Germline V gene lookup returns CDR1 MDHEN and CDR2 SYDVKM. CDR3 length equals 15 residues. Losses at the gene ends were 4 bases for V and 4 bases for J; bases not matched to a gene: 8. The DNA for the CDR3 is TGTGCCAGCAGTTCTGGACTAGCCGACCGAGAGACCCAGTACTTC. Protein product: CASSSGLADRETQYF.

This clonotype came up many times. The V gene is TRBV2, the J gene TRBJ1-5, with D possibly TRBD1 on 5 matching bases. Germline V gives CDR1 SNHLY, CDR2 FYNNEI. The germline V and J ends were trimmed by 3 bases and 4 bases, with 10 bases remaining between them. This CDR3 contains 14 residues. The CDR3 protein is CASSEQGRNQPQHF. The CDR3 nucleotides are TGTGCCAGCAGTGAGCAGGGTAGAAATCAGCCCCAGCATTTT. The variable domain in full, with the rest retrieved from reference TRBV2 and TRBJ1-5, is EPEVTQTPSHQVTQMGQEVILRCVPISNHLYFYWYRQILGQKVEFLVSFYNNEISEKSEIFDDQFSVERPDGSNFTLKIRSTKLEDSAMYFCASSEQGRNQPQHFGDGTRLSIL.

The table lists this clonotype with a few counts. The rearrangement links TRBV29-1 to TRBJ2-5; D is possibly TRBD2 (5 bases). The germline V and J ends were trimmed by 3 bases and 4 bases, with 15 bases remaining between them. Germline V CDR1 and CDR2: SQVTM, ANQGSEA. CDR3 length: 14 amino acids. CDR3 DNA: TGCAGCGTTGACGGACGAGGGATCGGAGAGACCCAGTACTTC. It encodes CSVDGRGIGETQYF.

This clonotype has more than one count but fewer than ten. The chain has TRBV9 and TRBJ2-7; no firm D call. Germline V lookup: CDR1 SGDLS, CDR2 YYNGEE. This CDR3 has 15 residues. V lost 0 bases to trimming and J lost 5 bases, with 15 bases between them. The CDR3: CASSVAGGPADEQYF. The CDR3 DNA reads TGTGCCAGCAGCGTAGCCGGTGGGCCGGCTGACGAGCAGTACTTC.

Many counts were recorded for this clonotype. J is TRBJ1-6 and V is TRBV11-3; D gene unclear. Per the germline V gene, CDR1 is SGHNT and CDR2 is YENEEA. V was pared by 5 bases and J by 7 bases, with 9 bases between. The CDR3 is made up of 13 amino acids. The CDR3 spells CASSRLVNSPLHF. For the CDR3, the DNA is TGTGCCAGCAGCCGTCTAGTGAATTCACCCCTCCACTTT.

This clonotype occurred many times. The chain joins TRBV28 to TRBJ2-3, with 9 bases lining up with TRBD1. There are 17 residues in the CDR3. Germline V lookup: CDR1 MDHEN, CDR2 SYDVKM. The V and J ends lost 5 bases and 2 bases, in that order; junction bases with no gene match: 11. CDR3 in amino acids: CASSPAAGQGITDTQYF. The CDR3 nucleotides read TGTGCCAGCAGTCCCGCGGCGGGACAGGGCATCACAGATACGCAGTATTTT.

V usage is TRBV10-3 and J usage is TRBJ2-2, with D possibly TRBD2 on 6 matching bases. Germline V gene lookup returns CDR1 ENHRY and CDR2 SYGVKD. The V end lost 0 bases, the J end lost 0 bases, and 14 bases lay between the germline ends. The CDR3 is 18 amino acids. The CDR3: CAISESVGIAANTGELFF. CDR3 bases: TGTGCCATCAGTGAGTCCGTTGGTATAGCGGCGAACACCGGGGAGCTGTTTTTT.

In DNA, the CDR3 is TGTGCCAGCAGCTTATATAGGGACGAAACCTACGAGCAGTACTTC. Translating it yields CASSLYRDETYEQYF. V usage is TRBV7-9 and J usage is TRBJ2-7; possibly TRBD1 or TRBD2 for D (5 bases each). CDR3 length equals 15 residues. The germline V and J ends were trimmed by 2 bases and 2 bases, with 13 bases remaining between them. The germline CDR1 and CDR2 sequences are SEHNR and FQNEAQ (reference sequence).

This clonotype was seen repeatedly, ten times or more. The V and J genes are TRBV11-2 and TRBJ2-2; a possible D gene is TRBD1 (6 bases). Trimming cost V 3 bases and J 3 bases, with 17 bases left between them. Per germline, CDR1 SGHAT and CDR2 FQNNGV. This CDR3 is 17 amino acids long. The CDR3 nucleotides are TGTGCCAGCAGCTTGAAACGACCAGGGGCTCACACCGGGGAGCTGTTTTTT. It codes for CASSLKRPGAHTGELFF.

This clonotype appeared many times. The chain has TRBV30 and TRBJ2-7, with a tentative D call TRBD1 (5 bases). The germline V gene has CDR1 GTSNPN and CDR2 SVGIG (reference sequence). The CDR3 has 11 residues. V was clipped by 4 bases and J by 4 bases, with 8 bases between them. This CDR3 reads CAWKRQYEQYF. The CDR3 nucleotides read TGTGCCTGGAAACGACAGTACGAGCAGTACTTC.

The J gene is TRBJ2-2, the V gene TRBV5-1; weak D call: TRBD2 (5 bases). The CDR3 extends over 14 amino acids. V was shortened by 4 bases and J by 4 bases, with 11 bases between the two germline ends. Germline V CDR1 and CDR2: SGHRS, YFSETQ. The CDR3 is CASSQVSGTGELFF. Written as DNA, the CDR3 is TGCGCCAGCAGCCAAGTCAGCGGCACCGGGGAGCTGTTTTTT.

The chain couples TRBV29-1 to TRBJ1-5, with a tentative D call TRBD1 (5 bases). V lost 4 bases to trimming and J lost 0 bases, with 7 bases between them. The germline V gene has CDR1 SQVTM and CDR2 ANQGSEA. This CDR3 comprises 13 residues. DNA for the CDR3: TGCAGCGTTGCCAGGGATAGCAATCAGCCCCAGCATTTT. Translated, it gives CSVARDSNQPQHF.

This clonotype has only a few counts. The rearrangement joins TRBV9 to TRBJ1-4; 12 bases align to TRBD1. With 3 bases clipped from V and 8 bases from J, the junction kept 5 bases outside the gene matches. The CDR3 has 15 residues. Germline V lookup: CDR1 SGDLS, CDR2 YYNGEE. Here the CDR3 DNA reads TGTGCCAGCAGCGGGGACAGGGGGCGTAGAGAAAAACTGTTTTTT. Its protein is CASSGDRGRREKLFF.

This clonotype was counted ten times or more. V and J are TRBV28 and TRBJ2-3; D uncertain. Germline CDR1 MDHEN, CDR2 SYDVKM. This CDR3 is 15 amino acids long. V was shortened by 3 bases and J by 0 bases, with 10 bases between the two germline ends. CDR3 DNA: TGTGCCAGCAGTTTTACTCGATCTAGCACAGATACGCAGTATTTT. It yields the protein CASSFTRSSTDTQYF. Full variable domain (rest looked up from reference TRBV28 and TRBJ2-3): DVKVTQSSRYLVKRTGEKVFLECVQDMDHENMFWYRQDPGLGLRLIYFSYDVKMKEKGDIPEGYSVSREKKERFSLILESASTNQTSMYLCASSFTRSSTDTQYFGPGTRLTVL.

The chain joins TRBV20-1 to TRBJ2-1; D unresolved. CDR3 length: 14 residues. V shed 3 bases and J shed 0 bases, with 9 bases lying between them. CDR1 DFQATT and CDR2 SNEGSKA come from the germline V gene (reference sequence). The CDR3 spells CSARGSISYNEQFF. For the CDR3, the DNA is TGCAGTGCTAGGGGCTCGATCTCCTACAATGAGCAGTTCTTC.

This clonotype was seen ten or more times. This chain connects TRBV30 to TRBJ2-5; 9 bases match TRBD2. CDR3 length equals 14 residues. With 5 bases clipped from V and 7 bases from J, the junction kept 11 bases outside the gene matches. The germline V gene has CDR1 GTSNPN and CDR2 SVGIG (reference sequence). The CDR3 region is CAWGHGGLARTQYF. The CDR3 bases are TGTGCCTGGGGTCATGGTGGACTAGCGAGGACCCAGTACTTC.